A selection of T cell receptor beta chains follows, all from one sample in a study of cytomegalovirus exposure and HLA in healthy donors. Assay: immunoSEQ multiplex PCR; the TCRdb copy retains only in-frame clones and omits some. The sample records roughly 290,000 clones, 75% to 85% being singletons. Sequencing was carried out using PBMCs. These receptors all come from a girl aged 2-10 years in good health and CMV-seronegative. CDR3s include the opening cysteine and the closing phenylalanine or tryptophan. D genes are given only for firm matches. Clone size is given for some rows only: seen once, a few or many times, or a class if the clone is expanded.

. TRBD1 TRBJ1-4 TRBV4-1 CASSQALSTGVGEKLFF TGCGCCAGCAGCCAAGCTCTGTCGACAGGGGTGGGTGAAAAACTGTTTTTT
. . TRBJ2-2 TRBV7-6 CASAGYNTGELFF TGTGCCAGCGCGGGGTACAACACCGGGGAGCTGTTTTTT
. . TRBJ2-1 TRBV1 CTSSQDGQFF TGCACCAGCAGCCAAGACGGGCAGTTCTTC
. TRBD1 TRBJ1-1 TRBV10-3 CAISGGVGQVPAEAFF TGTGCCATCAGTGGGGGGGTTGGACAGGTCCCGGCTGAAGCTTTCTTT
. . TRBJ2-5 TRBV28 CASSFLGGTQYF TGTGCCAGCAGTTTTTTGGGGGGGACCCAGTACTTC
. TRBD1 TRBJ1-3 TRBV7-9 CSSSSPVDRTGNTIYF TGTTCCAGCAGCTCGCCCGTGGACAGGACTGGAAACACCATATATTTT
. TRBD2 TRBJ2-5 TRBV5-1 CASSLTSGQETQYF TGCGCCAGCAGTTTAACTAGCGGGCAAGAGACCCAGTACTTC
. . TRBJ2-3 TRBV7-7 CASSLGGGVMDTQYF TGTGCCAGCAGCTTAGGGGGCGGGGTAATGGATACGCAGTATTTT
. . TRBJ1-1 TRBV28 CASSWGQLNTEAFF TGTGCCAGCAGTTGGGGGCAGTTGAACACTGAAGCTTTCTTT
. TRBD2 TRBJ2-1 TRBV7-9 CASSLGASGEYNEQFF TGTGCCAGCAGCTTAGGAGCCAGCGGGGAATACAATGAGCAGTTCTTC
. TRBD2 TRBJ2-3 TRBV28 CASSGAGRSTDTQYF TGTGCCAGCAGTGGAGCGGGGAGAAGCACAGATACGCAGTATTTT
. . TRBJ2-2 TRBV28 CASSSGVRTGELFF TGTGCCAGCAGTTCCGGGGTCCGAACCGGGGAGCTGTTTTTT
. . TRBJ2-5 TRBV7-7 CASSQIPQETQYF TGTGCCAGCAGCCAAATCCCCCAAGAGACCCAGTACTTC
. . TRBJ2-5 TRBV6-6 CASSYEGGALETQYF TGTGCCAGCAGTTACGAAGGCGGAGCTCTAGAGACCCAGTACTTC
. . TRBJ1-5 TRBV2 CASSDQYSNQPQHF TGTGCCAGCAGTGATCAGTATAGCAATCAGCCCCAGCATTTT
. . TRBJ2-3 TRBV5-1 CASSWGQVPTDTQYF TGCGCCAGCAGCTGGGGCCAGGTTCCCACAGATACGCAGTATTTT
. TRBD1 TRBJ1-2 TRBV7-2 CASSTQGPGQRVYGYTF TGTGCCAGCAGCACCCAAGGCCCGGGACAGCGCGTCTATGGCTACACCTTC
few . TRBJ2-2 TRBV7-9 CASSPQIGELFF TGTGCCAGCAGCCCCCAGATCGGGGAGCTGTTTTTT
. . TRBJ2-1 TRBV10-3 CAISVSSYNEQFF TGTGCCATCAGTGTTTCGTCCTACAATGAGCAGTTCTTC
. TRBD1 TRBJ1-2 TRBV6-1 CASRQGTGGYGYTF TGTGCCAGCAGGCAGGGGACAGGGGGCTATGGCTACACCTTC
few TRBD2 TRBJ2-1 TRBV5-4 CASPVGGLAGGEDNEQFF TGTGCCAGCCCCGTAGGGGGACTAGCGGGGGGGGAAGACAATGAGCAGTTCTTC
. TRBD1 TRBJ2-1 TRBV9 CASSGTGGHSYNEQFF TGTGCCAGCAGCGGAACAGGGGGTCATTCGTACAATGAGCAGTTCTTC
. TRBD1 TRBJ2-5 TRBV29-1 CSVVPQGAGETQYF TGCAGCGTTGTTCCCCAGGGGGCGGGAGAGACCCAGTACTTC
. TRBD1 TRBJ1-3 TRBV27 CASSPGTGRDTIYF TGTGCCAGCAGTCCGGGGACAGGGCGGGACACCATATATTTT
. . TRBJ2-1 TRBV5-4 CASSSLAVSYNEQFF TGTGCCAGCAGCTCCCTAGCAGTCTCCTACAATGAGCAGTTCTTC
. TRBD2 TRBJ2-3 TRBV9 CASSARTSGGAFTVKDTQYF TGTGCCAGCAGCGCCAGGACTAGCGGGGGGGCCTTTACCGTAAAAGATACGCAGTATTTT